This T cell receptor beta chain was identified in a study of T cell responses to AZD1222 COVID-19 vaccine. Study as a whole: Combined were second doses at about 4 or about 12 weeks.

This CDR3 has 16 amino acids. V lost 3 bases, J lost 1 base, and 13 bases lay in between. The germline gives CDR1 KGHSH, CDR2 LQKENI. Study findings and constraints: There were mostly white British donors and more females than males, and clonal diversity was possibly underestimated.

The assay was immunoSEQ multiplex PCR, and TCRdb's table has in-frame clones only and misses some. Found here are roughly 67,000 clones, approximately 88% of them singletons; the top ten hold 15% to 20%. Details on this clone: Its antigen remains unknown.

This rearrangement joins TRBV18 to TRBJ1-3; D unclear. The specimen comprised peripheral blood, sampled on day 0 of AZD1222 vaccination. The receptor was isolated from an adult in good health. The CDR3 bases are TGTGCCAGCTCACCGGAAGCTTATGGGTCTGGAAACACCATATATTTT. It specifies CASSPEAYGSGNTIYF.